This passage covers 29 T cell receptor beta chains from one sample sequenced in a study of CD8+ T cells in alopecia areata. cDNA serving as the sequencing template came from extracted, reverse transcribed RNA. Produced via immunoSEQ multiplex PCR; TCRdb's table is partial and in-frame only. The profile shows 80,000 to 100,000 clones, roughly 40% of them singletons. The treatment denotes: oral pan-JAK inhibitor, 5-10 mg twice daily. Sequences were derived from CD8+ T cells sorted from blood, sampled at week 24, from a patient treated with tofacitinib. Receptors were obtained from a human donor with alopecia areata.

The rearrangement joins TRBV9 to TRBJ2-7; TRBD2 matches 9 bases. The germline V gene has CDR1 SGDLS and CDR2 YYNGEE. The CDR3 spans 15 residues. Trimming removed 2 bases from V and 0 bases from J; junction bases left unmatched: 3. The CDR3 loop is CASSVGTSSSYEQYF. CDR3 sequence (DNA): TGTGCCAGCAGCGTTGGGACTAGCAGCTCCTACGAGCAGTACTTC. Drawing the rest from reference TRBV9 and TRBJ2-7, the complete variable domain is DSGVTQTPKHLITATGQRVTLRCSPRSGDLSVYWYQQSLDQGLQFLIQYYNGEERAKGNILERFSAQQFPDLHSELNLSSLELGDSALYFCASSVGTSSSYEQYFGPGTRLTVT.

The rearrangement joins TRBV29-1 to TRBJ1-3; D is unresolved. The germline V gene encodes CDR1 SQVTM and CDR2 ANQGSEA. This CDR3 has 12 amino acids. Between the trimmed V and J ends, which lost 5 bases and 2 bases, there was a span of 7 bases. The CDR3 region has the DNA TGCAGCGTTTCCGATGCTGGAAACACCATATATTTT. This encodes CSVSDAGNTIYF.

The chain is built from TRBV29-1 and TRBJ2-7, with 9 bases lining up with TRBD2. The CDR3 runs to 13 residues. The germline V gene encodes CDR1 SQVTM and CDR2 ANQGSEA. V lost 7 bases, J lost 0 bases, and 4 bases stayed unmatched. As DNA, the CDR3 is TGCAGCGCCGAACTAGCGGGCTCCTACGAGCAGTACTTC. Its translation: CSAELAGSYEQYF.

There are a few counts of this clone. The rearrangement links TRBV29-1 to TRBJ1-2, with D tentatively TRBD1 (5 bases). The germline V gene encodes CDR1 SQVTM and CDR2 ANQGSEA. The CDR3 covers 13 residues. V dropped 7 bases and J dropped 5 bases, with 17 bases sitting between them. As DNA, the CDR3 is TGCAGCGCTCTCGACAGTTCCTTTTATGGCTACACCTTC. Translation: CSALDSSFYGYTF.

V and J are TRBV5-1 and TRBJ2-7; unclear D gene. Germline lookup yields CDR1 SGHRS and CDR2 YFSETQ. CDR3 length: 14 residues. V lost 0 bases, J lost 6 bases, and 13 bases lay in between. The CDR3 reads CASSLESIFVEQYF. Here the CDR3 DNA reads TGCGCCAGCAGCTTGGAGAGTATCTTCGTCGAGCAGTACTTC.

The sample holds a few counts of this clone. The chain combines TRBV9 with TRBJ2-5, with D perhaps matching TRBD2 (5 bases). Germline V gene sequence: CDR1 SGDLS, CDR2 YYNGEE. V lost 3 bases and J 5 bases, leaving 20 bases between the germline ends. The CDR3 extends over 16 amino acids. CDR3 bases: TGTGCCAGCAGCGCACCAGCCGGGAACCCCGTGGAGACCCAGTACTTC. This translates into CASSAPAGNPVETQYF. The whole variable domain, remainder taken from reference TRBV9 and TRBJ2-5, is DSGVTQTPKHLITATGQRVTLRCSPRSGDLSVYWYQQSLDQGLQFLIQYYNGEERAKGNILERFSAQQFPDLHSELNLSSLELGDSALYFCASSAPAGNPVETQYFGPGTRLLVL.

This clone was detected only a few times. V gene TRBV14 combines with J gene TRBJ2-7, with D tentatively TRBD1 or TRBD2 (5 bases each). The CDR3 extends over 16 amino acids. The germline V gene encodes CDR1 SGHDN and CDR2 FVKESK. Deletions cut 0 bases from V and 2 bases from J, with 14 bases between. The CDR3 sequence: CASSQDGGDQPYEQYF. In DNA form, the CDR3 reads TGTGCCAGCAGCCAAGACGGTGGGGACCAACCCTACGAGCAGTACTTC.

This clone was seen more than once but under ten times. The V gene is TRBV27, the J gene TRBJ1-1; tentatively, D is TRBD1 (6 bases). CDR3 size: 14 residues. Looked up from germline, CDR1 is MNHEY and CDR2 is SMNVEV (reference sequence). Trimming removed 7 bases from V and 0 bases from J, with 12 bases in between. The CDR3 bases are TGTGCCAGCAAGCCGACAGGTTTGAACACTGAAGCTTTCTTT. Protein sequence: CASKPTGLNTEAFF.

Only a few counts were recorded for this clone. The genes are TRBV29-1 and TRBJ2-1; no reliable D call. Trimming stripped 7 bases from V and 0 bases from J, with 19 bases between. CDR3 length equals 16 residues. Germline V gene sequence: CDR1 SQVTM, CDR2 ANQGSEA. In DNA form, the CDR3 reads TGCAGCGCCTTCGGCAGGCAAATGAGCTCCTACAATGAGCAGTTCTTC. This sequence encodes CSAFGRQMSSYNEQFF.

This clone came up once. This chain joins TRBV4-1 and TRBJ2-1, with D perhaps matching TRBD2 (5 bases). The germline V and J ends were trimmed by 1 base and 10 bases, with 14 bases remaining between them. CDR1 is MGHRA, CDR2 YSYEKL, per germline. CDR3 length equals 14 residues. The CDR3 loop is CASSQVIVGGEQFF. The CDR3 DNA sequence: TGCGCCAGCAGCCAAGTCATCGTAGGCGGGGAGCAGTTCTTC.

This rearrangement joins TRBV7-2 to TRBJ2-3; D uncertain. Germline values: CDR1 SGHTA, CDR2 FQGNSA. This CDR3 is built from 11 residues. The V gene lost 3 bases and the J gene lost 3 bases, with 1 base spanning the gap. Written as DNA, the CDR3 is TGTGCCAGCAGCTTTACAGATACGCAGTATTTT. This codes for CASSFTDTQYF.

This clone was detected a few times. The chain has TRBV27 and TRBJ1-1, with no clear D. Germline lookup yields CDR1 MNHEY and CDR2 SMNVEV (reference sequence). This CDR3 contains 12 residues. Trimming took off 6 bases at V and 0 bases at J, with 5 bases between the two ends. CDR3 amino acids: CASRRMNTEAFF. The CDR3 nucleotides read TGTGCCAGCAGGCGGATGAACACTGAAGCTTTCTTT.

V usage is TRBV30 and J usage is TRBJ2-7; the match to TRBD2 covers 8 bases. This CDR3 contains 17 residues. Trimming cost V 4 bases and J 6 bases; bases outside gene matches: 20. CDR1 GTSNPN and CDR2 SVGIG come from the germline V gene (reference sequence). CDR3 nucleotides: TGTGCCTGGACCCCGGGTACTAGCGGTCTCCAAGTGGGCGAGCAGTACTTC. It codes for CAWTPGTSGLQVGEQYF.

The table lists this clone with a few counts. V usage is TRBV7-9 and J usage is TRBJ2-1; 7 bases match TRBD2. The germline gives CDR1 SEHNR, CDR2 FQNEAQ (reference sequence). J lost 0 bases, V lost 3 bases, and 8 bases had no gene match. CDR3 size: 17 residues. CDR3 loop: CASSLLGLSSSYNEQFF. The DNA for the CDR3 is TGTGCCAGCAGCTTGTTGGGACTATCAAGCTCCTACAATGAGCAGTTCTTC.

This clone was observed a single time. The CDR3 is CATSTRTPVYNEQFF. The CDR3 DNA follows: TGTGCCACCAGCACCCGGACGCCTGTTTACAATGAGCAGTTCTTC. V gene TRBV15 combines with J gene TRBJ2-1; no clear D gene. The V and J ends lost 4 bases and 4 bases respectively, with 14 bases between them. The V gene's germline CDR1 is LNHNV and CDR2 YYDKDF (reference sequence). CDR3 length: 15 residues.

CDR3 protein: CASSYLALQETQYF. DNA for the CDR3: TGTGCCAGCAGTTACTTGGCGCTTCAAGAGACCCAGTACTTC. The chain combines TRBV6-6 with TRBJ2-5, with D unresolved. The V end was cut by 1 base, the J end by 2 bases, with 8 bases between. The V gene's germline CDR1 is MNHNY and CDR2 SVGAGI (reference sequence). CDR3 size: 14 residues.

V is TRBV25-1 and J is TRBJ2-5, with a possible D match to TRBD1 (7 bases). This CDR3 contains 18 residues. Per germline, CDR1 MGHDK and CDR2 SYGVNS. V lost 4 bases, J lost 3 bases, and 24 bases lay in between. The CDR3 loop reads CASSAIARGRGVEETQYF. CDR3 DNA sequence: TGTGCCAGCAGTGCGATCGCGAGGGGGCGCGGGGTGGAAGAGACCCAGTACTTC.

The chain is built from TRBV15 and TRBJ2-1; 12 bases are shared with TRBD1. V shed 6 bases and J 6 bases; nucleotides not matched to a gene: 6. The germline V gene has CDR1 LNHNV and CDR2 YYDKDF (reference sequence). The CDR3 is 15 amino acids. The CDR3 protein is CATRGTGGWFNEQFF. CDR3 in DNA: TGTGCCACCAGGGGGACAGGGGGCTGGTTCAATGAGCAGTTCTTC.

This clone was detected only a few times. V and J are TRBV13 and TRBJ2-7; 7 bases are shared with TRBD2. The CDR3 runs 15 residues. CDR1 and CDR2 from the germline V gene are PRHDT and FYEKMQ (reference sequence). With 5 bases clipped from V and 4 bases from J, the junction kept 11 bases outside the gene matches. CDR3: CASSPGSGIVYEQYF. In DNA form, the CDR3 reads TGTGCCAGCAGCCCCGGGAGCGGGATAGTGTACGAGCAGTACTTC.

The CDR3 sequence is CASTDRVSNTGELFF. The CDR3 DNA sequence: TGTGCCAGCACCGACAGGGTGTCGAACACCGGGGAGCTGTTTTTT. The chain combines TRBV11-1 with TRBJ2-2, with 7 bases that match TRBD1. The CDR3 sequence is 15 residues long. The trim removed 7 bases at V and 0 bases at J, leaving 5 bases unmatched. Germline CDR1 and CDR2: SGHAT and FQDESV (reference sequence).

This chain links TRBV5-1 with TRBJ2-2; D is unclear. Trimming pared 2 bases from V and 5 bases from J, leaving 4 bases between. CDR1 and CDR2 from the germline V gene are SGHRS and YFSETQ. The CDR3 has 12 residues. The CDR3: CASSLITGELFF. The CDR3 DNA follows: TGCGCCAGCAGCTTAATAACCGGGGAGCTGTTTTTT.

This clone was seen only a few times. This chain connects TRBV25-1 to TRBJ2-6; D is possibly TRBD1 or TRBD2 (6 bases each). Germline assignment: CDR1 MGHDK and CDR2 SYGVNS. There are 17 residues in the CDR3. V was clipped by 1 base and J by 2 bases, with 12 bases between them. Written as DNA, the CDR3 is TGTGCCAGCAGTGAATGGGGGGCAGGGGCTGGGGCCAACGTCCTGACTTTC. Residues: CASSEWGAGAGANVLTF.

V usage is TRBV2 and J usage is TRBJ2-1; maybe TRBD2 (5 bases). Trimming cost V 1 base and J 2 bases, with 12 bases left between them. Germline-derived CDR1 and CDR2 are SNHLY and FYNNEI. CDR3 length: 16 amino acids. CDR3 DNA sequence: TGTGCCAGCAGTGAAGACGGGGAAAGAGCCTACAATGAGCAGTTCTTC. Its protein is CASSEDGERAYNEQFF. Full variable domain (remainder filled in from reference TRBV2 and TRBJ2-1): EPEVTQTPSHQVTQMGQEVILRCVPISNHLYFYWYRQILGQKVEFLVSFYNNEISEKSEIFDDQFSVERPDGSNFTLKIRSTKLEDSAMYFCASSEDGERAYNEQFFGPGTRLTVL.

This rearrangement joins TRBV27 to TRBJ2-5, with a tentative D call TRBD1 (5 bases). V shed 5 bases and J shed 2 bases, with 9 bases lying between them. Germline V gives CDR1 MNHEY, CDR2 SMNVEV (reference sequence). This CDR3 has 13 residues. The CDR3 here is CASSPQEQETQYF. Here the CDR3 DNA reads TGTGCCAGCAGTCCACAGGAACAAGAGACCCAGTACTTC.

Worth noting for this clone: Only one base separates this from a far larger clonotype, so it likely reflects a read error. The chain is built from TRBV7-6 and TRBJ2-7, with 10 bases identical to TRBD1. Germline trimming cut 4 bases from V and 2 bases from J; bases unmatched to any gene: 2. This CDR3 is built from 14 residues. Germline V gives CDR1 SGHVS, CDR2 FNYEAQ. CDR3 bases: TGTGCCAGCAGCTCCGGGACAGGGGCCTACGAGCAGTACTTC. This codes for CASSSGTGAYEQYF.

Points on this clone: This same CDR3 is encoded by further DNA sequences in the sample. CDR3 region: CASSPRGDEQFF. The CDR3 DNA reads as TGTGCCAGCAGCCCCCGAGGGGATGAGCAGTTCTTC. This chain links TRBV7-9 with TRBJ2-1; possibly TRBD1 or TRBD2 for D (5 bases each). This CDR3 spans 12 amino acids. From germline, CDR1 is SEHNR and CDR2 FQNEAQ (reference sequence). V lost 5 bases to trimming and J lost 8 bases, with 10 bases between them. Using reference TRBV7-9 and TRBJ2-1 for the parts outside the CDR3, the full variable domain is DTGVSQNPRHKITKRGQNVTFRCDPISEHNRLYWYRQTLGQGPEFLTYFQNEAQLEKSRLLSDRFSAERPKGSFSTLEIQRTEQGDSAMYLCASSPRGDEQFFGPGTRLTVL.

The J gene is TRBJ2-1, the V gene TRBV19, with D unclear. This CDR3 spans 12 amino acids. V was shortened by 2 bases and J by 8 bases, with 7 bases between the two germline ends. Germline assignment: CDR1 LNHDA and CDR2 SQIVND (reference sequence). The CDR3 here is CASSIRWDEQFF. The DNA of the CDR3 is TGTGCCAGTAGTATACGGTGGGATGAGCAGTTCTTC.

This rearrangement joins TRBV13 to TRBJ2-7, with D perhaps assigned TRBD1 or TRBD2 (5 bases each). CDR3 length: 15 amino acids. Germline-derived CDR1 and CDR2 are PRHDT and FYEKMQ (reference sequence). V lost 5 bases and J lost 6, with 20 bases in between. In DNA, the CDR3 is TGTGCCAGCAGCGCCTCGGTGGGGCTAGCACGCGAGCAGTACTTC. It is translated as CASSASVGLAREQYF.

V usage is TRBV12-5 and J usage is TRBJ1-5; D is uncertain. This CDR3 is 17 amino acids long. Trimming removed 6 bases from V and 2 bases from J, with 20 bases in between. Germline-derived CDR1 and CDR2 are LGHNT and FRNRAP. The CDR3 DNA follows: TGTGCTAGTGGGCCTTTGGGAGGGCGCCGCGGCAATCAGCCCCAGCATTTT. Translated, it gives CASGPLGGRRGNQPQHF. Full variable domain (outside the CDR3, taken from reference TRBV12-5 and TRBJ1-5): DARVTQTPRHKVTEMGQEVTMRCQPILGHNTVFWYRQTMMQGLELLAYFRNRAPLDDSGMPKDRFSAEMPDATLATLKIQPSEPRDSAVYFCASGPLGGRRGNQPQHFGDGTRLSIL.